A single sample is the source of the 25 T cell receptor beta chains below, sequenced in a study of T cells in tumors after PD-1 blockade. Generated by immunoSEQ multiplex PCR, the TCRdb table keeps only in-frame clones and is missing some. The sample consists of about 63,000 clones, about 74% of them appearing once. The sample in question was PBMCs, obtained after anti-PD-1 treatment. These receptors were collected from a human donor with basal cell carcinoma.

The chain couples TRBV6-2 or TRBV6-3 to TRBJ1-2; D is uncertain. The CDR3 sequence is 11 residues long. Trimming took off 0 bases at V and 4 bases at J, with 0 bases between the two ends. Germline V gives CDR1 MNHEY, CDR2 SVGEGT. CDR3 region: CASSYSYGYTF. The CDR3 bases are TGTGCCAGCAGTTACTCCTATGGCTACACCTTC.

The chain couples TRBV12-2 to TRBJ1-2; the table gives TRBD1 as D, unverified against the DNA. TRBV12-2 is recorded as a pseudogene. The CDR3 is 16 amino acids. CDR3 nucleotides: TGTGCAAGTCGCTTTCACGGGACACGCTGCAACTATGGCTACACCTTC. Translated: CASRFHGTRCNYGYTF.

The V gene is TRBV29-1, the J gene TRBJ1-6; D might be TRBD1 (6 bases). Germline values: CDR1 SQVTM, CDR2 ANQGSEA. The V gene lost 5 bases and the J gene lost 8 bases, with 16 bases spanning the gap. CDR3 length equals 14 residues. The CDR3 DNA reads as TGCAGCGTTCAGGCGGGGGCGCGAGATTCACCCCTCCACTTT. Protein: CSVQAGARDSPLHF.

The chain carries TRBV6-5 and TRBJ1-2, with 12 bases that match TRBD1. Germline assignment: CDR1 MNHEY and CDR2 SVGAGI. The CDR3 covers 12 residues. The J segment lost 14 bases and the V segment lost 6 bases, leaving 7 bases of the junction unmatched. Here the CDR3 DNA reads TGTGCCAGCAGACAGGGACAGGGGGCGTGGACCTTC. Translation gives CASRQGQGAWTF.

V gene TRBV3-1 (or the pseudogene TRBV3-2) combines with J gene TRBJ1-1; 7 bases fit TRBD1. The CDR3 has 13 residues. The germline CDR1 and CDR2 sequences are LGHDT and YNNKEL (reference sequence). The V and J ends lost 4 bases and 6 bases, in that order; junction bases with no gene match: 5. CDR3 DNA: TGTGCCAGCAGCCGGCCGACAGGGCCTGAAGCTTTCTTT. This sequence encodes CASSRPTGPEAFF.

In its sample, this clone was seen a few times. The V call is TRBV5-1, the J call TRBJ2-2, with D uncertain. Germline V lookup: CDR1 SGHRS, CDR2 YFSETQ. CDR3 size: 16 residues. Trimming removed 0 bases at V and 4 bases at J, with 13 bases between. CDR3 in amino acids: CASSLDSRSPTGELFF. CDR3 DNA sequence: TGCGCCAGCAGCTTGGATTCCCGATCCCCCACCGGGGAGCTGTTTTTT.

The V call is TRBV2, the J call TRBJ1-1; D is perhaps TRBD1 (5 bases). Trimming removed 3 bases at V and 4 bases at J, with 15 bases between. Germline loops: CDR1 SNHLY, CDR2 FYNNEI. This CDR3 has 15 residues. The CDR3 loop reads CASSEGGARVTEAFF. CDR3 in DNA: TGTGCCAGCAGTGAGGGAGGGGCTAGGGTCACTGAAGCTTTCTTT.

This chain connects TRBV20-1 to TRBJ1-2; no clear D gene. V was trimmed by 3 bases and J by 1 base, leaving 12 bases between them. Germline CDR1 reads DFQATT; CDR2 reads SNEGSKA (reference sequence). This CDR3 comprises 14 residues. The CDR3 DNA reads as TGCAGTGCTAGTAGCGCTGGGATTAACTATGGCTACACCTTC. As protein: CSASSAGINYGYTF.

This chain uses TRBV14 with TRBJ2-1, with 9 bases lining up with TRBD1. CDR3 length: 15 amino acids. Germline loops: CDR1 SGHDN, CDR2 FVKESK. The trim removed 1 base at V and 2 bases at J, leaving 0 bases unmatched. CDR3 sequence (DNA): TGTGCCAGCAGCCAAGGGACAGGGGCCTACAATGAGCAGTTCTTC. It yields the protein CASSQGTGAYNEQFF.

The chain links TRBV10-3 to TRBJ2-5, with TRBD2 matching 12 bases. CDR3 length equals 15 residues. V dropped 10 bases and J dropped 5; count of bases not matched to a gene: 11. Germline assignment: CDR1 ENHRY and CDR2 SYGVKD. The CDR3, as DNA: TGTGCCACCGCCCCGACTAGCGGGGGAGGGGAGACCCAGTACTTC. It specifies CATAPTSGGGETQYF.

The chain has TRBV7-2 and TRBJ1-2; D uncertain. V lost 0 bases and J 8 bases, leaving 16 bases between the germline ends. CDR3 length equals 15 residues. Germline CDR1 reads SGHTA; CDR2 reads FQGNSA. As DNA, the CDR3 is TGTGCCAGCAGCTTAGCCACAGCTGTACTATGGGGCTACACCTTC. Amino acids: CASSLATAVLWGYTF.

This sequence joins TRBV7-9 and TRBJ1-4; D remains ambiguous. CDR3 size: 16 residues. Looked up from germline, CDR1 is SEHNR and CDR2 is FQNEAQ (reference sequence). Trimming shortened V by 4 bases and J by 4 bases, and 16 bases separated the two germline ends. CDR3 sequence reads: CASSSPRGQNNEKLFF. Here the CDR3 DNA reads TGTGCCAGCAGCTCCCCTCGAGGGCAGAATAATGAAAAACTGTTTTTT.

This clone was seen only once. J is TRBJ2-6 and V is TRBV15; no clear D. The germline gives CDR1 LNHNV, CDR2 YYDKDF (reference sequence). The CDR3 has 18 residues. V shed 3 bases and J shed 3 bases, with 18 bases lying between them. CDR3 sequence: CATSSPRARGFGANVLTF. CDR3 DNA sequence: TGTGCCACCAGCAGTCCCCGGGCCAGAGGCTTTGGGGCCAACGTCCTGACTTTC.

A few counts support this clone. The gene calls are TRBV20-1 and TRBJ2-7; 8 bases match TRBD1. The CDR3 contains 11 residues. V lost 4 bases to trimming and J lost 4 bases; unmatched junction nucleotides: 0. Germline values: CDR1 DFQATT, CDR2 SNEGSKA (reference sequence). CDR3 in DNA: TGCAGTGCTAACAGGGGGTACGAGCAGTACTTC. Its translation: CSANRGYEQYF.

Turning to this clone: A read error may account for a junction end that differs from germline. Different DNA sequences within this sample yield the same CDR3. V is TRBV5-1 and J is TRBJ1-2; unclear D gene. The CDR3 contains 15 residues. Germline V gene data show CDR1 as SGHRS and CDR2 as YFSETQ. In DNA form, the CDR3 reads TGCGCCAGCAGCTTGGAGCGGTGGGATAACTATGGCTACACTTTC. Its translation is CASSLERWDNYGYTF.

V gene TRBV4-2 combines with J gene TRBJ2-1; 10 bases are a match to TRBD2. CDR1 and CDR2 (germline): LGHNA, YNFKEQ. J was trimmed by 7 bases and V by 4 bases; bases with no gene match: 4. The CDR3 has 14 amino acids. CDR3 sequence: CASSRGLAENEQFF. CDR3 in DNA: TGTGCCAGCAGCCGCGGACTAGCGGAGAATGAGCAGTTCTTC.

This clone has just one count. The chain is built from TRBV30 and TRBJ2-5, with TRBD1 identical over 7 bases. The CDR3 has 14 amino acids. Trimming cost V 0 bases and J 1 base; bases outside gene matches: 2. CDR1 and CDR2 (germline): GTSNPN, SVGIG (reference sequence). CDR3 DNA: TGTGCCTGGAGTGTAGGGGGCCCCCAAGAGACCCAGTACTTC. This encodes CAWSVGGPQETQYF.

The rearrangement uses TRBV5-1 and TRBJ2-7; possible D gene TRBD1, 5 bases. Per the germline V gene, CDR1 is SGHRS and CDR2 is YFSETQ. V was cut by 0 bases and J by 6 bases, with 13 bases left in between. The CDR3 spans 14 residues. The CDR3 is CASSLGQSKGEQYF. The CDR3 nucleotides read TGCGCCAGCAGCTTGGGACAGAGTAAAGGCGAGCAGTACTTC.

The chain joins TRBV7-9 to TRBJ2-1, with no clear D. Germline-derived CDR1 and CDR2 are SEHNR and FQNEAQ (reference sequence). The V and J ends lost 3 bases and 7 bases respectively, with 7 bases between them. CDR3 length equals 12 residues. CDR3 sequence (DNA): TGTGCCAGCAGCTTTTTGTGGAATGAGCAGTTCTTC. As protein: CASSFLWNEQFF.

The chain links TRBV5-1 to TRBJ2-1; D unresolved. CDR3 length: 13 residues. The V and J ends lost 0 bases and 7 bases respectively, with 8 bases between them. Germline lookup yields CDR1 SGHRS and CDR2 YFSETQ. The CDR3 region has the DNA TGCGCCAGCAGCTTGGGATGGGGAAATGAGCAGTTCTTC. As protein: CASSLGWGNEQFF.

The chain combines TRBV7-9 with TRBJ1-1, with 9 bases fitting TRBD1. The V gene's germline CDR1 is SEHNR and CDR2 FQNEAQ (reference sequence). The CDR3 length is 14 residues. Unmatched junction bases numbered 6, after V lost 4 bases and J lost 6 bases. The CDR3 sequence: CASSSRDRASEAFF. The CDR3 coding sequence is TGTGCCAGCAGCTCCCGGGACAGGGCGTCTGAAGCTTTCTTT.

This clone was found a few times. V is TRBV18 and J is TRBJ2-2, with 12 positions matching TRBD2. This CDR3 is 16 amino acids long. Per the germline V gene, CDR1 is KGHSH and CDR2 is LQKENI. The V segment lost 6 bases and the J segment 6 bases; nucleotides outside the gene matches: 8. The CDR3 loop reads CASSPGLAGLSGELFF. CDR3 DNA: TGTGCCAGCTCGCCCGGACTAGCGGGACTCTCCGGGGAGCTGTTTTTT.

The chain joins TRBV12-3 or TRBV12-4 to TRBJ1-2; D is ambiguous. V lost 2 bases to trimming and J lost 2 bases, with 6 bases between them. This CDR3 has 13 residues. This CDR3 reads CASSLLNNYGYTF. The CDR3 nucleotides are TGTGCCAGCAGTTTACTGAACAACTATGGCTACACCTTC.

This chain connects TRBV7-2 to TRBJ2-2; D gene unclear. This CDR3 has 12 amino acids. Per germline, CDR1 SGHTA and CDR2 FQGNSA. Trimming removed 3 bases from V and 5 bases from J, with 4 bases in between. The CDR3 reads CASSFGTGELFF. CDR3 nucleotides: TGTGCCAGCAGCTTCGGGACCGGGGAGCTGTTTTTT.

The chain combines TRBV3-1 (or the pseudogene TRBV3-2) with TRBJ1-2; no reliable D call. The CDR3 extends over 13 amino acids. Trimming cost V 1 base and J 8 bases, with 11 bases left between them. Germline CDR1 and CDR2: LGHDT and YNNKEL (reference sequence). The CDR3 here is CASSQGYERGYTF. CDR3 nucleotides: TGTGCCAGCAGCCAAGGGTACGAGCGGGGCTACACCTTC.